This T cell receptor (beta chain) was documented in a study of blood T cells in healthy people across ages. CDR1 and CDR2 (germline): SGHTA, FQGNSA. This CDR3 contains 14 residues. As for this clonotype: Its antigen is unidentified. One end of the junction varies from germline; a read error may be responsible.

Study findings and constraints: Higher naive T cell percentage went strongly together with higher TCR beta diversity.

With a J-beta primer mix and a sample-barcoded 5' primer, a second PCR ran roughly 6 to 12 cycles. TCRdb called the 5' RACE reads again in MiXCR, with one record for every CDR3 protein. In the table there are 1.5 million to 2 million distinct CDR3 sequences, around 48% of which are singletons. The clonotype comes from a middle-aged woman in good health. Sequencing used blood. The chain is built from TRBV7-2 and TRBJ1-4, with 10 nucleotides matching TRBD1. The CDR3, as DNA: TGTGCCAGCAGCCCGGACAGGGGGTATGAAGAACTGTTTTTT. The encoded protein is CASSPDRGYEELFF.